This is a list of T cell receptor beta chains from one sample in a study of PD-L1 blockade in urothelial cancer. Generated by immunoSEQ multiplex PCR, the TCRdb table keeps only in-frame clones and is missing some. The repertoire has 87,000 or so clones, 84% of them found once; the top ten carry roughly 2%. The sample consisted of PBMCs, taken around atezolizumab (anti-PD-L1) treatment. These receptors originate from a man in his sixties with urothelial cancer. Each CDR3 is given with its conserved first and last residue. D genes are given only for firm matches. Only some rows state a clone size, as once, few, many or a class for expanded clones.

CDR3 DNA | CDR3 protein | CDR3 length | clone size | J gene | V gene | D gene
TGTGCCAGCAGCTTAGTGTTGACTAGCGGGGGGAGAGATTACGAGCAGTACTTC | CASSLVLTSGGRDYEQYF | 18 | . | TRBJ2-7 | TRBV11-2 | TRBD2
TGTGCCAGCCTTCCGCGGTACCAAGAGACCCAGTACTTC | CASLPRYQETQYF | 13 | . | TRBJ2-5 | TRBV7-9 | .
TGCGCCAGCAGCCCAGGGACTAGCGGCTACCAAGAGACCCAGTACTTC | CASSPGTSGYQETQYF | 16 | . | TRBJ2-5 | TRBV5-1 | TRBD2
TGTGCCAGCAGCCTCGCACAGGGATCCACTGAAGCTTTCTTT | CASSLAQGSTEAFF | 14 | . | TRBJ1-1 | TRBV7-8 | .
TGTGCCAGCAGCTTCGGTGGGCTTCGGCCCTACAATGAGCAGTTCTTC | CASSFGGLRPYNEQFF | 16 | . | TRBJ2-1 | TRBV7-9 | .
TGTGCCAGCAGTGATCCTCCATCCGGACTAGCGGGGGCCCAGGGGGAGACCCAGTACTTC | CASSDPPSGLAGAQGETQYF | 20 | . | TRBJ2-5 | TRBV6-1 | TRBD2
TGTGCCAGCAGCTTGTACAGGGGGGGCTACACCTTC | CASSLYRGGYTF | 12 | . | TRBJ1-2 | TRBV5-6 | TRBD1
TGTGCCAGCAGCCGGGACTCCTACTCCTACGAGCAGTACTTC | CASSRDSYSYEQYF | 14 | . | TRBJ2-7 | TRBV5-5 | .
TGTGCCAGCAGCTTGGGGGAGGCCTACGAGCAGTACTTC | CASSLGEAYEQYF | 13 | . | TRBJ2-7 | TRBV7-9 | .
TGTGCCAGCAGCCCCCCAGGCGGGACAGGGTACGAGCAGTACTTC | CASSPPGGTGYEQYF | 15 | . | TRBJ2-7 | TRBV7-9 | TRBD1
TGTGCCAGCAGCCCCCGGGACAGGGGTGAGACCCAGTACTTC | CASSPRDRGETQYF | 14 | . | TRBJ2-5 | TRBV9 | TRBD1
TGCGCCAGCAGCTACCGGACAGGGGCAGGGGATACGCAGTATTTT | CASSYRTGAGDTQYF | 15 | . | TRBJ2-3 | TRBV5-1 | TRBD1
TGTGCCAGCAGTTTATCGGGGACAGGGGGCAACCAGCCCCAGCATTTT | CASSLSGTGGNQPQHF | 16 | . | TRBJ1-5 | TRBV27 | TRBD1
TGTGCCAGTAGTCGACAGGGGAGGGCCTACGAGCAGTACTTC | CASSRQGRAYEQYF | 14 | . | TRBJ2-7 | TRBV19 | .
TGCGCCAGCAGCCGGAACACAGGGGGGGCCTACGAGCAGTACTTC | CASSRNTGGAYEQYF | 15 | . | TRBJ2-7 | TRBV5-1 | .
TGCGCCAGCAGCTTGGACGGGGCACCCCTCCACTTT | CASSLDGAPLHF | 12 | . | TRBJ1-6 | TRBV5-1 | .
TGTGCCAGCAGCTTAGGGCGGACAGGATACCTAGAGACCCAGTACTTC | CASSLGRTGYLETQYF | 16 | . | TRBJ2-5 | TRBV7-9 | TRBD1
TGTGCCATCAGTGAAGGGCGGGAACAGGGGAACAATGAGCAGTTCTTC | CAISEGREQGNNEQFF | 16 | . | TRBJ2-1 | TRBV10-3 | .
TGTGCCAGCAGCGTATCCCAAGGACAAAATTCACCCCTCCACTTT | CASSVSQGQNSPLHF | 15 | . | TRBJ1-6 | TRBV9 | .
TGTGCCAGCAGCTTGGGGGGGACCTACGAGCAGTACTTC | CASSLGGTYEQYF | 13 | . | TRBJ2-7 | TRBV7-9 | TRBD2
TGCGCCAGCAGCTTGGGGACAGGTATCGATGAGCAGTTCTTC | CASSLGTGIDEQFF | 14 | . | TRBJ2-1 | TRBV5-1 | TRBD1
TGCGCCAGCAGCCAAGAAAGGGAGACAGGGGGTGGCTATGGCTACACCTTC | CASSQERETGGGYGYTF | 17 | once | TRBJ1-2 | TRBV4-1 | TRBD1
TGTGCTAGTGCTTCCCGGGACAGGGTGGCTGGCTACACCTTC | CASASRDRVAGYTF | 14 | . | TRBJ1-2 | TRBV12-5 | TRBD1
TGTGCCAGCAGACGGACAGGGTCATACGAGCAGTACTTC | CASRRTGSYEQYF | 13 | . | TRBJ2-7 | TRBV2 | TRBD1
TGCGCCAGCACCTCGTTGCCTCAGGGGTCGAACACCGGGGAGCTGTTTTTT | CASTSLPQGSNTGELFF | 17 | . | TRBJ2-2 | TRBV5-1 | .
TGTGCCAGCAGCGTAGGGCAGGGCAATCAGCCCCAGCATTTT | CASSVGQGNQPQHF | 14 | . | TRBJ1-5 | TRBV9 | .
TGTGCCAGCAGAGGGGGGACTAGCGGCTACAATGAGCAGTTCTTC | CASRGGTSGYNEQFF | 15 | . | TRBJ2-1 | TRBV2 | TRBD2
TGCGCCAGCAGCTTAGATACGGGGGGGGGCACAGATACGCAGTATTTT | CASSLDTGGGTDTQYF | 16 | . | TRBJ2-3 | TRBV5-1 | TRBD2
TGTGCCAGCAGGACAGGGGCGAACTACGAGCAGTACTTC | CASRTGANYEQYF | 13 | few | TRBJ2-7 | TRBV6-5 | TRBD1
TGTGCCAGCTCAGAGATTCTAGACAATGAGCAGTTCTTC | CASSEILDNEQFF | 13 | . | TRBJ2-1 | TRBV18 | .
TGTGCCAGCAGCTTCGGAGCGGGAGGGAACGAGCAGTACTTC | CASSFGAGGNEQYF | 14 | medium-sized | TRBJ2-7 | TRBV7-9 | TRBD2
TGTGCCAGCAGCTACTCCCCCACCGCCCCAGGCGAGCAGTACTTC | CASSYSPTAPGEQYF | 15 | . | TRBJ2-7 | TRBV6-5 | .
TGCGCCAGCAGCCGGGTGGACTCCAACAATGAGCAGTTCTTC | CASSRVDSNNEQFF | 14 | . | TRBJ2-1 | TRBV5-1 | .
TGTGCCAGCAGCCGCGTTACAGTCGAGGGCACCGGGGAGCTGTTTTTT | CASSRVTVEGTGELFF | 16 | . | TRBJ2-2 | TRBV27 | .
TGCGCCAGCAGCCAAGTGCGTGGGGCCACAGATACGCAGTATTTT | CASSQVRGATDTQYF | 15 | . | TRBJ2-3 | TRBV4-1 | .
TGCGCCAGCAGCTTGGAGGCAGGGGCGAACTATGGCTACACCTTC | CASSLEAGANYGYTF | 15 | . | TRBJ1-2 | TRBV5-1 | .
TGCGCCAGCAGCTCCCAGGGGAAAGCTTTCTTT | CASSSQGKAFF | 11 | . | TRBJ1-1 | TRBV5-1 | .
TGTGCTAGTGGTTTGGTAACATTTTCTGGGGCCAACGTCCTGACTTTC | CASGLVTFSGANVLTF | 16 | once | TRBJ2-6 | TRBV12-5 | .
TGTGCCAGCAGCTTAATCCCGGGACTACCCACCGGGGAGCTGTTTTTT | CASSLIPGLPTGELFF | 16 | . | TRBJ2-2 | TRBV7-3 | TRBD2
TGTGCCACGGTACATACTAGATCGGGGGGGGTCCGGGGACCCAACGAGCAGTACTTC | CATVHTRSGGVRGPNEQYF | 19 | . | TRBJ2-7 | TRBV2 | TRBD2
TGCGCCAGCAGTAGCGGGGCCTCCGGGGCAGATACGCAGTATTTT | CASSSGASGADTQYF | 15 | few | TRBJ2-3 | TRBV10-2 | TRBD2
TGTGCCAGCAGTTTAGCAGGGGTGGGGGGCTACACCTTC | CASSLAGVGGYTF | 13 | . | TRBJ1-2 | TRBV28 | .
TGCAGCGTCGGCGACAGGGGGCTGACCTACGAGCAGTACTTC | CSVGDRGLTYEQYF | 14 | . | TRBJ2-7 | TRBV29-1 | TRBD1
TGTGCCATGAGCGGGGGGCCGACCTACGAGCAGTACTTC | CAMSGGPTYEQYF | 13 | . | TRBJ2-7 | TRBV6-6 | TRBD2
TGTGCCACCGGGAGTGGGAGGACTGAAGCTTTCTTT | CATGSGRTEAFF | 12 | . | TRBJ1-1 | TRBV15 | .
TGTGCCAGCAGCTTACAAGCGGGCACCTCCTACGAGCAGTACTTC | CASSLQAGTSYEQYF | 15 | . | TRBJ2-7 | TRBV7-2 | .
TGTGCCAGCACCACCTCGGGGACTAGCGTTGGAGAGACCCAGTACTTC | CASTTSGTSVGETQYF | 16 | . | TRBJ2-5 | TRBV2 | TRBD2
TGTGCCACCAGCCAGAGGGGCGGGAACGAGCAGTACTTC | CATSQRGGNEQYF | 13 | . | TRBJ2-7 | TRBV15 | .